The 23 T cell receptor beta chains below come from one sample, sequenced in a study of T-cell memory formation after mild COVID-19. Each CDR3 protein gets one entry after TCRdb re-called the 5' RACE reads with MiXCR. The profile shows under 350,000 distinct CDR3 sequences, around 15% of them singletons. Source material: PBMCs or a T cell subset sorted from them (not recorded which). The source is a man between 18 and 29 years old who had mild COVID-19 (a few samples of this study predate the infection). Cell type and time point are not known.

V usage is TRBV29-1 and J usage is TRBJ2-5, with 9 bases identical to TRBD1. V was clipped by 4 bases and J by 4 bases; unmatched bases: 7. Germline V lookup: CDR1 SQVTM, CDR2 ANQGSEA. The CDR3 length is 14 residues. The CDR3 DNA is TGCAGCGTTGGGGCTGGGACAGGGATAGAGACCCAGTACTTC. Encoded protein: CSVGAGTGIETQYF. Supplemented by reference TRBV29-1 and TRBJ2-5, the full variable domain reads SAVISQKPSRDICQRGTSLTIQCQVDSQVTMMFWYRQQPGQSLTLIATANQGSEATYESGFVIDKFPISRPNLTFSTLTVSNMSPEDSSIYLCSVGAGTGIETQYFGPGTRLLVL.

V is TRBV7-6 and J is TRBJ2-7; 10 bases map to TRBD2. This CDR3 contains 16 residues. The V gene end was trimmed by 5 bases and the J gene end by 0 bases; junction bases not matched to a gene: 7. Germline CDR1 reads SGHVS; CDR2 reads FNYEAQ. Written as DNA, the CDR3 is TGTGCCAGCAGCGCGGAGGGACTAGCGACCTCCTACGAGCAGTACTTC. This translates into CASSAEGLATSYEQYF.

The gene calls are TRBV4-3 and TRBJ2-7, with D possibly being TRBD2 (5 bases). V was clipped by 3 bases and J by 0 bases, with 12 bases between them. The germline gives CDR1 LGHNA, CDR2 YSLEER. This CDR3 is 15 amino acids long. CDR3 residues: CASSQIWLASYEQYF. CDR3 nucleotides: TGCGCCAGCAGCCAGATTTGGCTAGCCTCCTACGAGCAGTACTTC.

The rearrangement links TRBV6-2 or TRBV6-3 to TRBJ1-5, with D uncertain. CDR1 and CDR2 from the germline V gene are MNHEY and SVGEGT. CDR3 length equals 17 residues. The V and J ends lost 2 bases and 2 bases respectively, with 16 bases between them. The CDR3 region is CASSYIKSAIGNQPQHF. CDR3 DNA: TGTGCCAGCAGTTACATAAAGTCGGCCATCGGCAATCAGCCCCAGCATTTT.

This clonotype has a handful of counts. The chain has TRBV7-2 and TRBJ1-1, with D unresolved. The V gene's germline CDR1 is SGHTA and CDR2 FQGNSA. The germline V and J ends were trimmed by 4 bases and 0 bases, with 6 bases remaining between them. There are 13 residues in the CDR3. The DNA of the CDR3 is TGTGCCAGCAGCTACCATATGAACACTGAAGCTTTCTTT. It specifies CASSYHMNTEAFF.

This clonotype was counted ten times or more. V is TRBV20-1 and J is TRBJ2-7, with TRBD1 matching over 9 bases. V lost 6 bases to trimming and J lost 3 bases; unmatched junction nucleotides: 9. Germline CDR1 and CDR2: DFQATT and SNEGSKA (reference sequence). This CDR3 has 14 amino acids. CDR3 sequence (DNA): TGCAGTGCAACCCGGACAGGGGCGATCTACGAGCAGTACTTC. Translated: CSATRTGAIYEQYF.

This clonotype was seen repeatedly, ten times or more. The chain employs TRBV5-4 and TRBJ2-3; 11 nucleotides align to TRBD2. This CDR3 is 16 amino acids long. V lost 5 bases to trimming and J lost 4 bases; unmatched junction nucleotides: 9. Germline V gene data show CDR1 as SGHNT and CDR2 as YYREEE (reference sequence). CDR3 in DNA: TGTGCCAGCAGTAGTTCCGGGACTAGCGGCTCAGATACGCAGTATTTT. This gives the protein CASSSSGTSGSDTQYF.

The genes are TRBV27 and TRBJ2-7; 14 positions match TRBD2. The V segment lost 8 bases and the J segment 0 bases; nucleotides outside the gene matches: 9. CDR1 is MNHEY, CDR2 SMNVEV, per germline (reference sequence). The CDR3 has 17 amino acids. The CDR3 nucleotides read TGTGCCAGCCGGAGGACTAGCGGGGGGATTAGCTCCTACGAGCAGTACTTC. This gives the protein CASRRTSGGISSYEQYF.

V gene TRBV7-9 combines with J gene TRBJ1-1; D gene ambiguous. Germline assignment: CDR1 SEHNR and CDR2 FQNEAQ (reference sequence). The CDR3 runs to 14 residues. Trimming took 5 bases from V and 0 from J, leaving 10 bases between them. This CDR3 is CASSPWIMNTEAFF. The CDR3 DNA follows: TGTGCCAGCAGCCCCTGGATCATGAACACTGAAGCTTTCTTT.

The table lists this clonotype with a few counts. V is TRBV6-6 and J is TRBJ1-1; D ambiguous. Germline CDR1 and CDR2: MNHNY and SVGAGI (reference sequence). The CDR3 is made up of 12 amino acids. Deletions cut 6 bases from V and 5 bases from J, with 10 bases between. CDR3 nucleotides: TGTGCCAGCAGCCATCAGGTGACTGAAGCTTTCTTT. It translates to CASSHQVTEAFF.

V and J are TRBV7-9 and TRBJ2-1; 8 nucleotides align to TRBD1. Per germline, CDR1 SEHNR and CDR2 FQNEAQ (reference sequence). The CDR3 is 15 amino acids. The trim removed 2 bases at V and 4 bases at J, leaving 4 bases unmatched. This CDR3 reads CASSLWRQGYNEQFF. In DNA, the CDR3 is TGTGCCAGCAGCTTATGGAGACAGGGGTACAATGAGCAGTTCTTC.

The V gene is TRBV29-1, the J gene TRBJ2-2; 8 bases fit TRBD1. V trimming: 1 base; J trimming: 5 bases; junction bases outside the gene matches: 3. The CDR3 is made up of 14 amino acids. Looked up from germline, CDR1 is SQVTM and CDR2 is ANQGSEA. The CDR3 here is CSVEAGGRTGELFF. CDR3 nucleotide sequence: TGCAGCGTTGAAGCAGGGGGCCGGACCGGGGAGCTGTTTTTT.

The chain combines TRBV4-2 with TRBJ1-3, with a weak D call TRBD1 (6 bases). V lost 0 bases and J lost 4, with 13 bases in between. This CDR3 has 16 residues. CDR1 is LGHNA, CDR2 YNFKEQ, per germline. CDR3 loop: CASSQDPGGLGNTIYF. The CDR3 DNA sequence: TGTGCCAGCAGCCAAGATCCGGGGGGCCTAGGAAACACCATATATTTT.

This clonotype was seen a handful of times. V gene TRBV4-3 combines with J gene TRBJ2-3; D is unresolved. Trimming took 0 bases from V and 5 from J, leaving 6 bases between them. CDR1 and CDR2 (germline): LGHNA, YSLEER. The CDR3 is 13 amino acids. This CDR3 reads CASSQDGRDTQYF. CDR3 coding DNA: TGCGCCAGCAGCCAAGACGGCAGAGATACGCAGTATTTT.

This clonotype has just a few counts. The genes are TRBV10-1 and TRBJ2-1; perhaps TRBD2 as D (5 bases). The CDR3 is made up of 13 amino acids. CDR1 and CDR2 (germline): WNHNN, SYGVQD (reference sequence). Trimming shortened V by 4 bases and J by 7 bases, and 11 bases separated the two germline ends. CDR3 bases: TGCGCCAGCAGTGTCACTAGAAATAATGAGCAGTTCTTC. This encodes CASSVTRNNEQFF.

This clonotype has a handful of counts. This rearrangement joins TRBV12-3 or TRBV12-4 to TRBJ1-6; no clear D. CDR3 size: 14 residues. V was pared by 6 bases and J by 0 bases, with 6 bases between. The CDR3 here is CASRGSSYNSPLHF. Written as DNA, the CDR3 is TGTGCCAGCAGAGGTAGCTCCTATAATTCACCCCTCCACTTT.

In its sample, this clonotype was seen a few times. The V gene is TRBV11-2, the J gene TRBJ1-4; maybe TRBD1 (6 bases). Germline CDR1 and CDR2: SGHAT and FQNNGV. The ends were cut back, 4 bases at V and 6 bases at J, with 12 bases in the middle. CDR3 length equals 14 residues. DNA for the CDR3: TGTGCCAGCAGCTCCCACTGGACAGATGAAAAACTGTTTTTT. Amino acids: CASSSHWTDEKLFF.

V gene TRBV10-3 combines with J gene TRBJ2-3, with D possibly being TRBD1 (8 bases). V was clipped by 3 bases and J by 4 bases, with 20 bases between them. The germline gives CDR1 ENHRY, CDR2 SYGVKD. The CDR3 runs to 17 residues. Written as DNA, the CDR3 is TGTGCCATCAGTGACCCTCTCAGACAGGGGAGGGCAGATACGCAGTATTTT. Amino acid sequence: CAISDPLRQGRADTQYF.

V and J are TRBV12-3 or TRBV12-4 and TRBJ1-4; the D gene is possibly TRBD1 (5 bases). Trimming removed 8 bases from V and 3 bases from J, with 7 bases in between. CDR3 size: 12 residues. CDR3 DNA sequence: TGTGCCAGCCAGGGAGCTAATGAAAAACTGTTTTTT. Amino acid sequence: CASQGANEKLFF.

A few counts support this clonotype. The chain uses TRBV18 and TRBJ2-7; TRBD1 is a possible D gene (7 bases). Germline lookup yields CDR1 KGHSH and CDR2 LQKENI. The CDR3 has 15 amino acids. Between the trimmed V and J ends, which lost 1 base and 7 bases, there was a span of 17 bases. CDR3 in DNA: TGTGCCAGCTCACCACGGACAGGCGGGGCGGGGGAGCAGTACGTC. Translation gives CASSPRTGGAGEQYV.

This rearrangement joins TRBV12-3 or TRBV12-4 to TRBJ2-3; D might be TRBD1 (7 bases). V lost 7 bases and J 5 bases, leaving 22 bases between the germline ends. The CDR3 is 16 amino acids. CDR3 in amino acids: CASNLLSGGMRDTQYF. In DNA form, the CDR3 reads TGTGCCAGCAACCTCCTCTCAGGGGGGATGAGAGATACGCAGTATTTT.

Only a few counts were recorded for this clonotype. The chain joins TRBV7-9 to TRBJ2-6; D possibly matches TRBD1 or TRBD2 (5 bases each). CDR3 length: 15 residues. Germline V CDR1 and CDR2: SEHNR, FQNEAQ (reference sequence). V was trimmed by 10 bases and J by 2 bases, leaving 15 bases between them. The CDR3 here is CATPRRGAGANVLTF. The CDR3 bases are TGTGCCACGCCCCGGCGAGGGGCTGGGGCCAACGTCCTGACTTTC.

This clonotype was seen a few times. This chain connects TRBV20-1 to TRBJ2-3; 11 positions match TRBD2. V was clipped by 7 bases and J by 5 bases; unmatched bases: 8. The germline V gene encodes CDR1 DFQATT and CDR2 SNEGSKA (reference sequence). This CDR3 is built from 14 residues. The chain's CDR3 is CSVIAGGPRDTQYF. CDR3 sequence (DNA): TGCAGTGTCATAGCGGGGGGGCCGAGAGATACGCAGTATTTT.